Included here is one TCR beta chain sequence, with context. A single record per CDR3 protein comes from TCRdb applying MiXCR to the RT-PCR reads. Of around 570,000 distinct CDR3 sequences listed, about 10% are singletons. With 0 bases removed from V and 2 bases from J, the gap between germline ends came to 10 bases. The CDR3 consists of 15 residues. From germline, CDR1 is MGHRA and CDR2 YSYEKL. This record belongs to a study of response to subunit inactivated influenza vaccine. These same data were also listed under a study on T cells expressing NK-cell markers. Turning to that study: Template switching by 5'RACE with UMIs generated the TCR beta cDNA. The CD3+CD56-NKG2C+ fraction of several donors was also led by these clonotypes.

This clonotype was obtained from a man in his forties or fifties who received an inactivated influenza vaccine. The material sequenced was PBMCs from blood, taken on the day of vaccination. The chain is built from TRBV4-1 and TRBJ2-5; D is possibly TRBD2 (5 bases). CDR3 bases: TGCGCCAGCAGCCAAGAACTGCGAGGGCAAGAGACCCAGTACTTC. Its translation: CASSQELRGQETQYF.